Listed here are 21 T cell receptor beta chains from one sample, sequenced in a study of blood T cell repertoires in COVID-19 (dated by TCRdb to about 2020). Libraries were built with the immunoSEQ multiplex PCR assay. TCRdb provides this immuneACCESS table in a form limited to in-frame rearrangements. Some clones are lacking; in checked studies, under half of them reflect an unresolved V gene, and why the rest are absent is not known. The sample has about 240,000 clones on record, about 80% of them singletons. The ten largest clones add up to around 9.6% of the sample. Sequenced sample: peripheral blood. Receptors originate from an elderly woman with acute or convalescent COVID-19.

This clone was counted only a few times. V usage is TRBV5-1 and J usage is TRBJ1-1, with D hard to call. The CDR3 is made up of 15 amino acids. Trimming stripped 4 bases from V and 0 bases from J, with 13 bases between. From germline, CDR1 is SGHRS and CDR2 YFSETQ. CDR3 amino acids: CASSPQSFMNTEAFF. The CDR3 bases are TGCGCCAGCAGCCCTCAGTCGTTCATGAACACTGAAGCTTTCTTT.

Notes on this clone: At one of its ends the junction is not consistent with the germline gene, which may arise from a read error. This chain uses TRBV3-1 (or the pseudogene TRBV3-2) with TRBJ2-1; 8 nucleotides align to TRBD2. The CDR3 runs to 13 residues. Germline-derived CDR1 and CDR2 are LGHDT and YNNKEL (reference sequence). The CDR3, as DNA: TGTGCCAGCTCTCGGGGTAGCGGGGCCTCACGACTCTTC. Its protein product is CASSRGSGASRLF.

The rearrangement uses TRBV2 and TRBJ1-4; weak D call: TRBD1 (5 bases). The CDR3 loop spans 16 amino acids. Germline-derived CDR1 and CDR2 are SNHLY and FYNNEI. V lost 6 bases and J 0 bases, leaving 14 bases between the germline ends. The CDR3 loop reads CASRPGGEATNEKLFF. In nucleotides, the CDR3 is TGTGCCAGCAGACCCGGGGGGGAGGCAACTAATGAAAAACTGTTTTTT.

V is TRBV4-1 and J is TRBJ2-5; the match to TRBD2 covers 7 bases. CDR1 MGHRA and CDR2 YSYEKL come from the germline V gene. V shed 3 bases, J shed 5 bases, and the junction held 3 bases outside the gene matches. The CDR3 is 13 amino acids. CDR3 DNA: TGCGCCAGCAGCCAGAGCGGGACGGAGACCCAGTACTTC. This translates into CASSQSGTETQYF.

The V gene is TRBV18, the J gene TRBJ2-3; 9 bases are shared with TRBD2. CDR1 and CDR2 (germline): KGHSH, LQKENI. The CDR3 length is 16 residues. Unmatched junction bases numbered 7, after V lost 4 bases and J lost 2 bases. The DNA for the CDR3 is TGTGCCAGCTCACAGCGGGGGGCCTTCCTCACAGATACGCAGTATTTT. Translated: CASSQRGAFLTDTQYF.

Here the CDR3 reads CASSDRGARSNQPQHF. CDR3 nucleotide sequence: TGTGCCAGCAGTGACAGGGGCGCCAGGAGCAATCAGCCCCAGCATTTT. V and J are TRBV2 and TRBJ1-5, with D tentatively TRBD1 (6 bases). Germline V lookup: CDR1 SNHLY, CDR2 FYNNEI. The CDR3 totals 16 residues. V lost 3 bases to trimming and J lost 1 base, with 13 bases between them.

The rearrangement uses TRBV24-1 and TRBJ2-5, with 9 bases matching TRBD2. Trimming at V came to 9 bases and at J to 1 base, leaving 8 bases not matched to a gene. CDR3 length equals 15 residues. Germline V gives CDR1 KGHDR, CDR2 SFDVKD. The CDR3 bases are TGTGCCACCCGAGGAGGTAGCGGGGGCCAAGAGACCCAGTACTTC. This encodes CATRGGSGGQETQYF.

The chain employs TRBV6-5 and TRBJ1-3; TRBD1 might be the D (5 bases). The germline CDR1 and CDR2 sequences are MNHEY and SVGAGI. Trimming pared 0 bases from V and 4 bases from J, leaving 13 bases between. This CDR3 spans 16 amino acids. DNA for the CDR3: TGTGCCAGCAGTTACTCGGGGGGGTTGTCAGGAAACACCATATATTTT. It specifies CASSYSGGLSGNTIYF.

This chain links TRBV6-1 with TRBJ2-7, with 7 bases lining up with TRBD2. CDR1 MNHNS and CDR2 SASEGT come from the germline V gene. Trimming at V came to 4 bases and at J to 0 bases, leaving 3 bases not matched to a gene. The CDR3 runs to 14 residues. The CDR3 spells CASSGAGSSYEQYF. For the CDR3, the DNA is TGTGCCAGCAGTGGAGCGGGGAGCTCCTACGAGCAGTACTTC.

The chain employs TRBV2 and TRBJ1-6, with D tentatively TRBD1 (5 bases). V was shortened by 4 bases and J by 0 bases, with 10 bases between the two germline ends. The germline V gene has CDR1 SNHLY and CDR2 FYNNEI. The CDR3 sequence is 16 residues long. CDR3 in amino acids: CASSAGGSSYNSPLHF. CDR3 sequence (DNA): TGTGCCAGCAGTGCGGGGGGGAGCTCCTATAATTCACCCCTCCACTTT. Using reference TRBV2 and TRBJ1-6 for the parts outside the CDR3, the full variable domain is EPEVTQTPSHQVTQMGQEVILRCVPISNHLYFYWYRQILGQKVEFLVSFYNNEISEKSEIFDDQFSVERPDGSNFTLKIRSTKLEDSAMYFCASSAGGSSYNSPLHFGNGTRLTVT.

This sequence joins TRBV4-1 and TRBJ1-2; TRBD1 agrees at 8 bases. This CDR3 is built from 15 residues. Germline CDR1 MGHRA, CDR2 YSYEKL. The ends lost 0 bases at V and 4 bases at J; junction bases unmatched: 4. In DNA, the CDR3 is TGCGCCAGCAGCCAAGATACGGGACAGGCCTATGGCTACACCTTC. It is translated as CASSQDTGQAYGYTF.

The rearrangement uses TRBV19 and TRBJ2-7, with TRBD2 matching over 7 bases. Germline V gene lookup returns CDR1 LNHDA and CDR2 SQIVND (reference sequence). The J segment lost 5 bases and the V segment lost 5 bases, leaving 12 bases of the junction unmatched. The CDR3 totals 15 residues. DNA for the CDR3: TGTGCCAGTAGTCCCCTCGGGCTAGCGGCGGACGAGCAGTACTTC. This codes for CASSPLGLAADEQYF.

This rearrangement joins TRBV28 to TRBJ2-1; D is possibly TRBD2 (7 bases). CDR1 is MDHEN and CDR2 is SYDVKM in the germline V gene. V was trimmed by 5 bases and J by 6 bases, leaving 11 bases between them. This CDR3 has 13 amino acids. In DNA, the CDR3 is TGTGCCAGCAGTGGGGGGGGGCGCAATGAGCAGTTCTTC. Translating gives CASSGGGRNEQFF.

This chain joins TRBV7-3 and TRBJ1-2; 8 bases match TRBD1. With 5 bases clipped from V and 5 bases from J, the junction kept 7 bases outside the gene matches. The CDR3 has 14 amino acids. Germline assignment: CDR1 SGHTA and CDR2 FQGTGA. CDR3 sequence: CASSRDRNGYGYTF. In nucleotides, the CDR3 is TGTGCCAGCAGCCGGGACAGGAATGGGTATGGCTACACCTTC.

This chain uses TRBV29-1 with TRBJ1-1; a possible D gene is TRBD1 (6 bases). The CDR3 runs to 12 residues. V shed 6 bases and J shed 0 bases, with 8 bases lying between them. Germline V lookup: CDR1 SQVTM, CDR2 ANQGSEA. In DNA form, the CDR3 reads TGCAGCGTGCGGACAGTGAACACTGAAGCTTTCTTT. Its protein is CSVRTVNTEAFF. The complete variable domain, with remaining parts taken from reference TRBV29-1 and TRBJ1-1, reads SAVISQKPSRDICQRGTSLTIQCQVDSQVTMMFWYRQQPGQSLTLIATANQGSEATYESGFVIDKFPISRPNLTFSTLTVSNMSPEDSSIYLCSVRTVNTEAFFGQGTRLTVV.

This rearrangement joins TRBV10-1 to TRBJ2-1, with TRBD1 identical over 8 bases. Trimming removed 8 bases from V and 0 bases from J; junction bases left unmatched: 6. Germline CDR1 WNHNN, CDR2 SYGVQD (reference sequence). There are 15 residues in the CDR3. CDR3 bases: TGCGCCAGCCCGTCGACAGGGGCCTCCTACAATGAGCAGTTCTTC. Translation gives CASPSTGASYNEQFF.

The chain has TRBV28 and TRBJ2-7; 7 bases map to TRBD1. CDR3 length: 14 residues. Trimming took 3 bases from V and 2 from J; bases not matched to a gene: 4. From germline, CDR1 is MDHEN and CDR2 SYDVKM. DNA for the CDR3: TGTGCCAGCAGTTTCGTGGGACAGACCTACGAGCAGTACTTC. Its translation: CASSFVGQTYEQYF.

The gene calls are TRBV3-1 (or the pseudogene TRBV3-2) and TRBJ2-5; possible D gene TRBD2, 6 bases. The V end lost 4 bases, the J end lost 5 bases, and 14 bases lay between the germline ends. Germline V gene data show CDR1 as LGHDT and CDR2 as YNNKEL (reference sequence). The CDR3 consists of 14 residues. CDR3 sequence reads: CASSLRGSSETQYF. CDR3 DNA: TGTGCCAGCAGCCTGCGGGGCTCGTCGGAGACCCAGTACTTC.

The CDR3 reads CASSLSGGTGELFF. Here the CDR3 DNA reads TGTGCCAGCAGCTTATCGGGGGGCACCGGGGAGCTGTTTTTT. The chain combines TRBV7-3 with TRBJ2-2, with 7 positions matching TRBD2. Trimming at V came to 2 bases and at J to 4 bases, leaving 1 base not matched to a gene. In germline, CDR1 is SGHTA, CDR2 FQGTGA. This CDR3 spans 14 amino acids.

This clone was counted once. The V and J genes are TRBV12-3 or TRBV12-4 and TRBJ2-4; tentative D call: TRBD1 (5 bases). V lost 4 bases and J lost 8, with 12 bases in between. This CDR3 spans 13 amino acids. The CDR3 reads CASSYGQNHIQYF. CDR3 nucleotide sequence: TGTGCCAGCAGTTATGGACAAAATCACATTCAGTACTTC.

This clone has more than one count but fewer than ten. V and J are TRBV10-3 and TRBJ1-5; 7 bases match TRBD1. The CDR3 runs to 16 residues. V shed 9 bases and J 5 bases; nucleotides not matched to a gene: 16. Germline CDR1 and CDR2: ENHRY and SYGVKD. The CDR3 is CAIVTQGGPYHQPQHF. The CDR3, as DNA: TGTGCCATTGTTACCCAGGGGGGTCCCTACCATCAGCCCCAGCATTTT.